Listed below are T cell receptor beta chains from one sample, sequenced in a study of blood T cell repertoires in COVID-19. The table came from immunoSEQ multiplex PCR; TCRdb's copy has only in-frame clones and leaves some out. The profile covers over 200,000 clones, with about 89% appearing a single time and 2% to 2.5% taken by the ten largest. The sequenced material came from peripheral blood. The receptors here all came from a woman aged 45-65 years with acute or convalescent COVID-19. Both conserved end residues are part of each CDR3. Each record gives: J gene, clone size, V gene, D gene, CDR3 protein, CDR3 DNA. A D gene is named only where the DNA matches it firmly. Size tells how often a clone was seen (once, few, many) or the class of an expanded clone, and some rows leave it out.

j_gene: TRBJ1-1; abundance: NA; v_gene: TRBV11-2; d_gene: NA; CDR3aa: CASSLKGLNFRGTEAFF; CDR3nt: TGTGCCAGCAGCTTAAAGGGACTGAATTTCAGAGGCACTGAAGCTTTCTTT
j_gene: TRBJ2-2; abundance: NA; v_gene: TRBV9; d_gene: TRBD2; CDR3aa: CASSPGLAGGGTTGELFF; CDR3nt: TGTGCCAGCAGCCCAGGACTAGCGGGAGGGGGAACGACCGGGGAGCTGTTTTTT
j_gene: TRBJ2-2; abundance: few; v_gene: TRBV7-8; d_gene: NA; CDR3aa: CASSYRRGPGELFF; CDR3nt: TGTGCCAGCAGCTACCGTAGGGGCCCCGGGGAGCTGTTTTTT
j_gene: TRBJ1-4; abundance: NA; v_gene: TRBV5-1; d_gene: TRBD1; CDR3aa: CASSTGRQGVTTNEKLFF; CDR3nt: TGCGCCAGCAGCACAGGACGGCAGGGGGTGACGACTAATGAAAAACTGTTTTTT
j_gene: TRBJ1-1; abundance: NA; v_gene: TRBV2; d_gene: NA; CDR3aa: CASRYRENTEAFF; CDR3nt: TGTGCCAGCAGATACAGGGAGAACACTGAAGCTTTCTTT
j_gene: TRBJ2-5; abundance: NA; v_gene: TRBV20-1; d_gene: NA; CDR3aa: CSARDSETQYF; CDR3nt: TGCAGTGCTAGAGATAGCGAGACCCAGTACTTC
j_gene: TRBJ1-6; abundance: NA; v_gene: TRBV27; d_gene: NA; CDR3aa: CASSLQDSPLHF; CDR3nt: TGTGCCAGCAGTTTACAGGATTCACCCCTCCACTTT
j_gene: TRBJ2-7; abundance: NA; v_gene: TRBV5-1; d_gene: NA; CDR3aa: CASSFAGQPDEQYF; CDR3nt: TGCGCCAGCAGCTTTGCGGGACAGCCCGACGAGCAGTACTTC
j_gene: TRBJ1-1; abundance: NA; v_gene: TRBV27; d_gene: NA; CDR3aa: CASSSTAGTAFF; CDR3nt: TGTGCCAGCAGTTCCACCGCGGGAACAGCTTTCTTT
j_gene: TRBJ1-5; abundance: once; v_gene: TRBV30; d_gene: NA; CDR3aa: CAWSVSGGVVLNQPQHF; CDR3nt: TGTGCCTGGAGTGTATCGGGGGGGGTTGTTTTGAATCAGCCCCAGCATTTT
j_gene: TRBJ1-5; abundance: NA; v_gene: TRBV2; d_gene: NA; CDR3aa: CASSETGFFQPQHF; CDR3nt: TGTGCCAGCAGTGAAACAGGGTTTTTTCAGCCCCAGCATTTT
j_gene: TRBJ2-2; abundance: NA; v_gene: TRBV9; d_gene: NA; CDR3aa: CASSSPGSNTGELFF; CDR3nt: TGTGCCAGCAGCTCCCCGGGTTCGAACACCGGGGAGCTGTTTTTT
j_gene: TRBJ2-2; abundance: NA; v_gene: TRBV5-1; d_gene: TRBD1; CDR3aa: CASSLGSWTGGAGELFF; CDR3nt: TGCGCCAGCAGCTTAGGTTCCTGGACAGGGGGCGCCGGGGAGCTGTTTTTT
j_gene: TRBJ1-6; abundance: once; v_gene: TRBV28; d_gene: NA; CDR3aa: CASSLMGRAFSPLHF; CDR3nt: TGTGCCAGCAGTTTGATGGGCAGGGCGTTCTCACCCCTCCACTTT
j_gene: TRBJ2-5; abundance: NA; v_gene: TRBV7-3; d_gene: NA; CDR3aa: CASSPGVQETQYF; CDR3nt: TGTGCCAGCAGCCCAGGGGTTCAAGAGACCCAGTACTTC
j_gene: TRBJ1-1; abundance: NA; v_gene: TRBV4-2; d_gene: TRBD1; CDR3aa: CASSPTGFGDTEAFF; CDR3nt: TGTGCCAGCAGCCCGACAGGGTTTGGAGACACTGAAGCTTTCTTT
j_gene: TRBJ1-1; abundance: NA; v_gene: TRBV19; d_gene: NA; CDR3aa: CASSAGHFRMNTEAFF; CDR3nt: TGTGCCAGTAGCGCCGGACACTTTAGGATGAACACTGAAGCTTTCTTT
j_gene: TRBJ1-1; abundance: NA; v_gene: TRBV5-1; d_gene: NA; CDR3aa: CASSFQGNTEAFF; CDR3nt: TGCGCCAGCAGCTTCCAGGGGAACACTGAAGCTTTCTTT
j_gene: TRBJ2-3; abundance: once; v_gene: TRBV11-1; d_gene: TRBD2; CDR3aa: CASSLAGGGTDTQYF; CDR3nt: TGTGCCAGCAGCTTAGCCGGGGGGGGCACAGATACGCAGTATTTT
j_gene: TRBJ2-7; abundance: NA; v_gene: TRBV24-1; d_gene: TRBD2; CDR3aa: CATSDPSGTYEQYF; CDR3nt: TGTGCCACCAGTGATCCTAGCGGGACCTACGAGCAGTACTTC
j_gene: TRBJ2-7; abundance: NA; v_gene: TRBV9; d_gene: NA; CDR3aa: CASSVGQGGAYEQYF; CDR3nt: TGTGCCAGCAGCGTCGGCCAGGGTGGGGCCTACGAGCAGTACTTC
j_gene: TRBJ1-2; abundance: NA; v_gene: TRBV12-3/TRBV12-4; d_gene: NA; CDR3aa: CASSNINGYTF; CDR3nt: TGTGCCAGCAGCAACATCAATGGCTACACCTTC
j_gene: TRBJ2-1; abundance: NA; v_gene: TRBV5-1; d_gene: TRBD2; CDR3aa: CASSLVAGGPDEQFF; CDR3nt: TGCGCCAGCAGCTTGGTGGCGGGAGGGCCCGATGAGCAGTTCTTC
j_gene: TRBJ1-6; abundance: once; v_gene: TRBV18; d_gene: NA; CDR3aa: CASSPWREGSSPLHF; CDR3nt: TGTGCCAGCTCACCGTGGAGGGAGGGTTCCTCACCCCTCCACTTT
j_gene: TRBJ2-1; abundance: NA; v_gene: TRBV6-2/TRBV6-3; d_gene: NA; CDR3aa: CASSGSSYNEQFF; CDR3nt: TGTGCCAGCAGCGGGAGCTCCTACAATGAGCAGTTCTTC
j_gene: TRBJ2-7; abundance: NA; v_gene: TRBV6-2/TRBV6-3; d_gene: NA; CDR3aa: CASSYIHGTYEQYF; CDR3nt: TGTGCCAGCAGTTACATTCACGGGACCTACGAGCAGTACTTC
j_gene: TRBJ1-5; abundance: NA; v_gene: TRBV28; d_gene: NA; CDR3aa: CASSSIAGGGNQPQHF; CDR3nt: TGTGCCAGCAGCTCCATAGCGGGAGGAGGCAATCAGCCCCAGCATTTT
j_gene: TRBJ2-7; abundance: NA; v_gene: TRBV4-2; d_gene: NA; CDR3aa: CASSQDINRAYEQYF; CDR3nt: TGTGCCAGCAGCCAAGATATCAACAGAGCCTACGAGCAGTACTTC
j_gene: TRBJ1-1; abundance: NA; v_gene: TRBV7-9; d_gene: NA; CDR3aa: CASSSPPMNTEAFF; CDR3nt: TGTGCCAGCAGCTCCCCCCCTATGAACACTGAAGCTTTCTTT
j_gene: TRBJ2-3; abundance: NA; v_gene: TRBV7-9; d_gene: NA; CDR3aa: CASSLVSVSTDTQYF; CDR3nt: TGTGCCAGCAGCTTAGTGTCCGTAAGCACAGATACGCAGTATTTT
j_gene: TRBJ1-2; abundance: NA; v_gene: TRBV4-3; d_gene: NA; CDR3aa: CASSQDFLEEANYGYTF; CDR3nt: TGCGCCAGCAGCCAAGATTTTTTAGAGGAGGCTAACTATGGCTACACCTTC
j_gene: TRBJ2-1; abundance: once; v_gene: TRBV11-2; d_gene: TRBD2; CDR3aa: CASSLAGGSYNEQFF; CDR3nt: TGTGCCAGCAGCTTAGCGGGGGGTTCCTACAATGAGCAGTTCTTC
j_gene: TRBJ2-1; abundance: NA; v_gene: TRBV15; d_gene: NA; CDR3aa: CATSRASREQFF; CDR3nt: TGTGCCACCAGCAGAGCGTCCCGTGAGCAGTTCTTC